The T cell receptor beta chain described here comes from a study of T cell responses to AZD1222 COVID-19 vaccine. V dropped 4 bases and J dropped 1; count of bases not matched to a gene: 4. Per germline, CDR1 KGHDR and CDR2 SFDVKD. The CDR3 consists of 15 residues. The method was immunoSEQ multiplex PCR; TCRdb's version includes in-frame clones alone and lacks a portion of them. The sample yields fewer than 150,000 clones, 87% seen once. The clonotype comes from an adult in good health. Material: peripheral blood, obtained on day 0 of AZD1222 vaccination. This chain links TRBV24-1 with TRBJ1-1; 8 nucleotides align to TRBD1. CDR3: CATSDLDRGNTEAFF. CDR3 nucleotides: TGTGCCACCAGTGACCTCGACAGGGGGAACACTGAAGCTTTCTTT.